The rows below give T cell receptor beta chains drawn from one sample of a study of cytomegalovirus exposure and HLA in healthy donors. Here immunoSEQ multiplex PCR was the method, and the copy in TCRdb shows in-frame clones only, minus some. The repertoire holds tens of thousands of clones, with less than 96% as singletons. The specimen sequenced was PBMCs. These receptors originate from a man aged 18 to 35 in good health and CMV-seropositive. Both conserved end residues are part of each CDR3. D genes are given only for firm matches. The size field is filled for only some rows; it gives once, few, many or a size class.

>TRBJ1-3|TRBV9|TRBD1|.
CASSPWRGQGADTIYF
TGTGCCAGCAGCCCCTGGCGCGGGCAGGGGGCTGACACCATATATTTT
>TRBJ2-7|TRBV18|.|.
CASSPLPTYEQYF
TGTGCCAGCTCACCTCTACCTACCTACGAGCAGTACTTC
>TRBJ1-4|TRBV7-9|TRBD1|.
CASSPRSGGQGGEKLFF
TGTGCCAGCAGCCCGCGATCGGGTGGACAGGGCGGTGAAAAACTGTTTTTT
>TRBJ2-7|TRBV10-2|.|.
CASSDWGRKISYEQYF
TGCGCCAGCAGTGATTGGGGGCGGAAAATTTCCTACGAGCAGTACTTC
>TRBJ1-2|TRBV27|.|.
CASSLSSGDYGYTF
TGTGCCAGCAGTTTATCTTCAGGGGACTATGGCTACACCTTC
>TRBJ2-6|TRBV19|.|.
CASSMGAGANVLTF
TGTGCCAGTAGTATGGGCGCTGGGGCCAACGTCCTGACTTTC
>TRBJ2-2|TRBV19|TRBD2|.
CASSISPAGIAGELFF
TGTGCCAGTAGTATAAGTCCAGCGGGGATTGCCGGGGAGCTGTTTTTT
>TRBJ1-2|TRBV28|TRBD1|.
CASSFLSGTVKINGYTF
TGTGCCAGCAGTTTCCTCTCCGGGACAGTCAAAATAAATGGCTACACCTTC
>TRBJ2-7|TRBV10-3|TRBD1|once
CAIIKGQGVYEQYF
TGTGCCATCATCAAAGGACAGGGGGTCTACGAGCAGTACTTC
>TRBJ1-5|TRBV7-8|.|.
CASSLVRAGGHNQPQHF
TGTGCCAGCAGCTTAGTGAGGGCAGGAGGCCACAATCAGCCCCAGCATTTT
>TRBJ1-2|TRBV30|.|once
CAWSTRKLNPNYGYTF
TGTGCCTGGAGTACTAGGAAACTCAACCCGAACTATGGCTACACCTTC
>TRBJ2-1|TRBV6-5|TRBD1|.
CASSLGQPSYNEQFF
TGTGCCAGCAGTCTGGGACAGCCCTCCTACAATGAGCAGTTCTTC
>TRBJ1-1|TRBV19|.|.
CASNEGEWNTEAFF
TGTGCCAGTAACGAGGGGGAGTGGAACACTGAAGCTTTCTTT
>TRBJ2-7|TRBV7-9|TRBD2|.
CASSRAGGNSYEQYF
TGTGCCAGCAGCCGAGCGGGAGGGAACTCCTACGAGCAGTACTTC